This TCR beta chain came from a study of blood T cells in healthy people across ages. The second PCR ran roughly 7 to 11 cycles with a sample-barcoded 5' primer and J-beta primers. TCRdb called the 5' RACE reads again in MiXCR, with one record for every CDR3 protein. The sample has more than 800,000 distinct CDR3 sequences; over 35% are singletons. General study results and limits: Long-lived donors had more naive CD4+ cells and higher diversity than aged donors.

Trimming shortened V by 0 bases and J by 7 bases, and 7 bases separated the two germline ends. Per germline, CDR1 DFQATT and CDR2 SNEGSKA (reference sequence). The CDR3 is 11 amino acids. The draw of peripheral blood yielded ten milliliters from each donor. Total RNA extraction produced at least 5 micrograms (per sample) for the study. With respect to this clonotype: Its antigen is unknown. A much larger clone differs from this one at a single base, so this may be a read error.

V gene TRBV20-1 combines with J gene TRBJ2-7, with no clear D. This TCR came from a woman aged 60-70 years in good health. The sequencing sample was made of blood. In DNA form, the CDR3 reads TGCAGTGCTAGAGATCAGGAAGAGCAGTACTTC. Its protein is CSARDQEEQYF.